The rows below give T cell receptor beta chains drawn from one sample of a study of T-cell memory formation after mild COVID-19. MiXCR, applied by TCRdb to the 5' RACE reads, yields one record per CDR3 protein. The sample contains fewer than 350,000 distinct CDR3 sequences, roughly 13% of which appear only once. The sequenced sample was PBMCs or a T cell subset sorted from them (not recorded which). These receptors all come from a man aged 18 to 30 who had mild COVID-19 (a few samples of this study predate the infection). Cell type and time point are not known. The CDR3 runs from the conserved cysteine through the conserved F or W.

J: TRBJ2-6; V: TRBV18; CDR3: CASSPRVSGANVLTF
J: TRBJ2-3; V: TRBV6-5; CDR3: CASNANPAGTDTQYF
J: TRBJ1-2; V: TRBV10-3; CDR3: CAIRGDTGDYGYTF
J: TRBJ2-3; V: TRBV5-1; CDR3: CASSLAEGSGGTDTQYF
J: TRBJ1-2; V: TRBV20-1; CDR3: CSASSGGAGDGYTF
J: TRBJ2-3; V: TRBV7-9; CDR3: CASSLSGGNTQYF
J: TRBJ1-2; V: TRBV4-2; CDR3: CASSQPRWRTALHRQGGYTF
J: TRBJ1-2; V: TRBV4-3; CDR3: CASSRDRGLSYGYTF
J: TRBJ2-7; V: TRBV7-3; CDR3: CASSLSSGPYEQYF
J: TRBJ1-4; V: TRBV7-9; CDR3: CASSRRDREKLFF
J: TRBJ1-5; V: TRBV20-1; CDR3: CSAREALNQPQHF
J: TRBJ2-1; V: TRBV7-3; CDR3: CASSQDRGHEQFF
J: TRBJ2-5; V: TRBV6-2/TRBV6-3; CDR3: CASSEGHLQETQYF
J: TRBJ2-4; V: TRBV29-1; CDR3: CSVEEGTGADIQYF
J: TRBJ1-6; V: TRBV12-3/TRBV12-4; CDR3: CASRPRTGGNSPLHF
J: TRBJ1-2; V: TRBV12-3/TRBV12-4; CDR3: CASGPRPLYGYTF
J: TRBJ1-4; V: TRBV20-1; CDR3: CSARDARVGKLFF
J: TRBJ2-2; V: TRBV6-2/TRBV6-3; CDR3: CASTRSDGELFF
J: TRBJ2-3; V: TRBV10-1; CDR3: CASGPGDRATDTQYF
J: TRBJ2-3; V: TRBV5-1; CDR3: CASSYRQNPTDTQYF
J: TRBJ2-1; V: TRBV10-1; CDR3: CASSEGGTGPYNEQFF
J: TRBJ1-1; V: TRBV20-1; CDR3: CSAWSSGHPNTEAFF